These 2 T cell receptor beta chains were sequenced from one sample in a study of blood T cell repertoires in COVID-19. Measured with immunoSEQ multiplex PCR; TCRdb has only the in-frame clones, and not every one. Among about 140,000 clones listed, roughly 75% were seen once. What was sequenced was PBMCs or T cells enriched from blood (not recorded which). Receptors were obtained from a woman aged 45-59 years who had recovered from COVID-19.

The rearrangement links TRBV14 to TRBJ2-3, with D maybe TRBD1 (6 bases). The CDR3 has 14 residues. With 4 bases removed from V and 2 bases from J, the gap between germline ends came to 10 bases. The germline gives CDR1 SGHDN, CDR2 FVKESK. CDR3: CASSPQGFTDTQYF. The CDR3 DNA sequence: TGTGCCAGCAGCCCTCAGGGGTTCACAGATACGCAGTATTTT. Supplemented by reference TRBV14 and TRBJ2-3, the full variable domain reads EAGVTQFPSHSVIEKGQTVTLRCDPISGHDNLYWYRRVMGKEIKFLLHFVKESKQDESGMPNNRFLAERTGGTYSTLKVQPAELEDSGVYFCASSPQGFTDTQYFGPGTRLTVL.

The chain combines TRBV19 with TRBJ1-3, with D possibly TRBD1 on 5 matching bases. Trimming pared 4 bases from V and 2 bases from J, leaving 12 bases between. This CDR3 has 15 amino acids. Germline lookup yields CDR1 LNHDA and CDR2 SQIVND (reference sequence). The CDR3 sequence: CASSTTWGAGNTIYF. CDR3 bases: TGTGCCAGTAGTACGACTTGGGGCGCTGGAAACACCATATATTTT.